Below, 23 T cell receptor beta chains from the same sample are listed, as sequenced in a study of blood T cell repertoires in COVID-19. The data were produced by immunoSEQ multiplex PCR, yet TCRdb's version contains in-frame clones alone and is incomplete. The table lists 95,000 to 100,000 clones, less than 85% of them singletons. The sample taken for sequencing was peripheral blood. The source of these receptors is a woman in her seventies with active or convalescent COVID-19.

The chain couples TRBV6-5 to TRBJ2-7; D is perhaps TRBD2 (5 bases). The germline gives CDR1 MNHEY, CDR2 SVGAGI. The V gene lost 0 bases and the J gene lost 2 bases, with 11 bases spanning the gap. There are 15 residues in the CDR3. CDR3 DNA: TGTGCCAGCAGTTACTCTCTAGCCCAAGCCTACGAGCAGTACTTC. This encodes CASSYSLAQAYEQYF.

The chain uses TRBV2 and TRBJ2-5; 11 bases map to TRBD2. Trimming took 3 bases from V and 7 from J; bases not matched to a gene: 7. There are 15 residues in the CDR3. The germline CDR1 and CDR2 sequences are SNHLY and FYNNEI. DNA for the CDR3: TGTGCCAGCAGTGAGAGTAGCGGGAGGGCAGGGACCCAGTACTTC. Its protein product is CASSESSGRAGTQYF.

Concerning this clone itself: At one boundary the junction diverges from the germline segment, which might be a read error. The V gene is TRBV18, the J gene TRBJ1-1; D might be TRBD1 (5 bases). The CDR3 extends over 13 amino acids. Per germline, CDR1 KGHSH and CDR2 LQKENI. The CDR3 DNA sequence: TGTGCCAGCTCACCACAGGGGAACGCTGAAGCTTTCTTT. Residues: CASSPQGNAEAFF.

J is TRBJ1-5 and V is TRBV3-1 (or the pseudogene TRBV3-2); TRBD1 might be the D (5 bases). CDR3 length: 15 amino acids. V was clipped by 1 base and J by 4 bases, with 11 bases between them. Germline V CDR1 and CDR2: LGHDT, YNNKEL (reference sequence). CDR3 region: CASSQGGQNNQPQHF. The CDR3 coding sequence is TGTGCCAGCAGCCAAGGGGGCCAGAATAATCAGCCCCAGCATTTT.

This rearrangement joins TRBV30 to TRBJ1-5; 8 bases are shared with TRBD1. CDR3 length: 13 amino acids. Per the germline V gene, CDR1 is GTSNPN and CDR2 is SVGIG (reference sequence). V trimming: 2 bases; J trimming: 7 bases; junction bases outside the gene matches: 4. This CDR3 is CAWSSDRGQPQHF. The DNA for the CDR3 is TGTGCCTGGAGTAGTGACAGGGGCCAGCCCCAGCATTTT.

There are a few counts of this clone. The CDR3 DNA is TGTGCCAGCAGTTCGGTCCCTCAGGGGGAGCAGTACTTC. Residues: CASSSVPQGEQYF. The rearrangement uses TRBV6-2 or TRBV6-3 and TRBJ2-7; the D gene is possibly TRBD1 (6 bases). The CDR3 has 13 amino acids. The V gene lost 4 bases and the J gene lost 7 bases, with 14 bases spanning the gap. The germline V gene has CDR1 MNHEY and CDR2 SVGEGT.

J is TRBJ2-5 and V is TRBV3-1 (or the pseudogene TRBV3-2), with 12 nucleotides matching TRBD2. This CDR3 is built from 15 residues. Losses at the gene ends were 6 bases for V and 0 bases for J; bases not matched to a gene: 2. Looked up from germline, CDR1 is LGHDT and CDR2 is YNNKEL (reference sequence). CDR3 coding DNA: TGTGCCAGCAGTCGGACTAGCGGGAACCAAGAGACCCAGTACTTC. It codes for CASSRTSGNQETQYF.

A single count supports this clone. The genes are TRBV18 and TRBJ2-5; 11 nucleotides line up with TRBD1. The length of the CDR3 is 17 residues. CDR1 and CDR2 (germline): KGHSH, LQKENI. V dropped 5 bases and J dropped 3; count of bases not matched to a gene: 11. The CDR3 loop reads CASSSTTGTGGEETQYF. DNA for the CDR3: TGTGCCAGCTCATCGACGACCGGGACAGGGGGGGAAGAGACCCAGTACTTC. Full variable domain (outside the CDR3, taken from reference TRBV18 and TRBJ2-5): NAGVMQNPRHLVRRRGQEARLRCSPMKGHSHVYWYRQLPEEGLKFMVYLQKENIIDESGMPKERFSAEFPKEGPSILRIQQVVRGDSAAYFCASSSTTGTGGEETQYFGPGTRLLVL.

This clone was counted once. The rearrangement links TRBV5-3 to TRBJ1-5, with 7 bases lining up with TRBD1. TRBV5-3 is sorted into the ORF group, with uncertain function. J was trimmed by 0 bases and V by 10 bases; bases with no gene match: 7. The CDR3 has 14 residues. The CDR3 protein is CAGTGDHSNQPQHF. CDR3 in DNA: TGTGCCGGTACAGGGGACCATAGCAATCAGCCCCAGCATTTT.

The CDR3 DNA reads as TGTGCCAGCAGTTCCGGAGATACGCAGTATTTT. It translates to CASSSGDTQYF. The rearrangement uses TRBV28 and TRBJ2-3; D gene unclear. V lost 4 bases and J lost 5, with 4 bases in between. The length of the CDR3 is 11 residues. From germline, CDR1 is MDHEN and CDR2 SYDVKM.

This clone was counted between two and nine times. The chain is built from TRBV18 and TRBJ1-2, with D possibly TRBD1 on 6 matching bases. CDR1 and CDR2 from the germline V gene are KGHSH and LQKENI. The CDR3 runs to 17 residues. The germline V and J ends were trimmed by 1 base and 0 bases, with 15 bases remaining between them. The DNA for the CDR3 is TGTGCCAGCTCACCACTGGCTGGGGCAGGGGCTAACTATGGCTACACCTTC. Protein product: CASSPLAGAGANYGYTF.

This chain connects TRBV19 to TRBJ2-7; 8 nucleotides match TRBD1. The CDR3 spans 14 residues. Germline-derived CDR1 and CDR2 are LNHDA and SQIVND (reference sequence). V lost 9 bases to trimming and J lost 6 bases; unmatched junction nucleotides: 13. The CDR3 DNA reads as TGTGCCAGCTCCGGACAGGGTCAGTTCGGCGAGCAGTACTTC. Amino acid sequence: CASSGQGQFGEQYF.

This clone has only one observation. V gene TRBV4-2 combines with J gene TRBJ2-1; perhaps TRBD2 as D (6 bases). The germline gives CDR1 LGHNA, CDR2 YNFKEQ. The CDR3 is 18 amino acids. V was cut by 0 bases and J by 9 bases, with 24 bases left in between. This CDR3 is CASSQDMVGGDRLGEQFF. Here the CDR3 DNA reads TGTGCCAGCAGCCAAGACATGGTGGGCGGGGATAGGTTGGGTGAGCAGTTCTTC.

The rearrangement joins TRBV5-1 to TRBJ2-7, with D hard to call. Germline assignment: CDR1 SGHRS and CDR2 YFSETQ. V dropped 2 bases and J dropped 1 base, with 10 bases sitting between them. The CDR3 totals 14 residues. The CDR3 DNA reads TGCGCCAGCAGCTTCCAGACATATTCCTACGAGCAGTACTTC. It specifies CASSFQTYSYEQYF.

The V and J genes are TRBV7-2 and TRBJ2-2, with a weak D call TRBD1 (6 bases). Germline lookup yields CDR1 SGHTA and CDR2 FQGNSA. The CDR3 extends over 14 amino acids. V was trimmed by 6 bases and J by 3 bases, leaving 11 bases between them. As DNA, the CDR3 is TGTGCCAGCAGGTCTAACAGGGACACCGGGGAGCTGTTTTTT. This codes for CASRSNRDTGELFF.

The chain links TRBV28 to TRBJ1-1; 7 bases map to TRBD1. The V gene's germline CDR1 is MDHEN and CDR2 SYDVKM. The CDR3 spans 16 residues. Losses at the gene ends were 3 bases for V and 1 base for J; bases not matched to a gene: 8. The CDR3 sequence is CASSFRGQLGNTEAFF. The CDR3 coding sequence is TGTGCCAGCAGTTTCAGGGGACAGTTGGGGAACACTGAAGCTTTCTTT.

The genes are TRBV4-1 and TRBJ2-5; D is ambiguous. Germline assignment: CDR1 MGHRA and CDR2 YSYEKL. Trimming pared 0 bases from V and 4 bases from J, leaving 6 bases between. CDR3 length: 13 amino acids. This chain's CDR3 is CASSQDGVETQYF. The CDR3 DNA reads as TGCGCCAGCAGCCAAGATGGAGTAGAGACCCAGTACTTC.

The chain employs TRBV7-9 and TRBJ2-1, with TRBD1 matching over 12 bases. The length of the CDR3 is 15 residues. V lost 5 bases to trimming and J lost 7 bases; unmatched junction nucleotides: 6. The germline V gene has CDR1 SEHNR and CDR2 FQNEAQ (reference sequence). This CDR3 reads CASSPGTGGPNEQFF. The CDR3 DNA is TGTGCCAGCAGCCCCGGGACAGGGGGCCCTAATGAGCAGTTCTTC. Complete variable domain (other parts from reference TRBV7-9 and TRBJ2-1): DTGVSQNPRHKITKRGQNVTFRCDPISEHNRLYWYRQTLGQGPEFLTYFQNEAQLEKSRLLSDRFSAERPKGSFSTLEIQRTEQGDSAMYLCASSPGTGGPNEQFFGPGTRLTVL.

J is TRBJ2-1 and V is TRBV27; maybe TRBD2 (6 bases). The CDR3 covers 20 residues. Per germline, CDR1 MNHEY and CDR2 SMNVEV (reference sequence). V was cut by 2 bases and J by 2 bases, with 25 bases left in between. The CDR3 bases are TGTGCCAGCAGTTTAAAAGCCCCCCGAAACGGGAGACCAACCTACAATGAGCAGTTCTTC. Amino acid sequence: CASSLKAPRNGRPTYNEQFF.

The chain has TRBV6-2 or TRBV6-3 and TRBJ2-7, with TRBD2 identical over 7 bases. The CDR3 consists of 14 residues. The ends lost 5 bases at V and 4 bases at J; junction bases unmatched: 8. Germline CDR1 and CDR2: MNHEY and SVGEGT. The CDR3 DNA is TGTGCCAGCAGTACGCCGACTAGCTCTTACGAGCAGTACTTC. Protein: CASSTPTSSYEQYF.

This clone was seen once. J is TRBJ1-1 and V is TRBV4-3, with 12 bases aligning to TRBD1. J gave up 5 bases and V 4 bases, and 8 bases lay outside the gene matches. Germline values: CDR1 LGHNA, CDR2 YSLEER. The CDR3 is made up of 16 amino acids. The CDR3 nucleotides read TGCGCCAGCAGCCTGGGACAGGGGGCGTTGAGGACTGAAGCTTTCTTT. This encodes CASSLGQGALRTEAFF.

The chain carries TRBV18 and TRBJ1-2, with D possibly matching TRBD1 (5 bases). Germline CDR1 and CDR2: KGHSH and LQKENI. V shed 2 bases and J shed 2 bases, with 6 bases lying between them. The CDR3 runs 13 residues. The CDR3 here is CASSPSGNYGYTF. For the CDR3, the DNA is TGTGCCAGCTCACCATCAGGGAACTATGGCTACACCTTC.

This chain uses TRBV25-1 with TRBJ1-1; TRBD1 aligns across 8 bases. The germline V gene encodes CDR1 MGHDK and CDR2 SYGVNS. CDR3 length: 15 amino acids. Losses at the gene ends were 2 bases for V and 4 bases for J; bases not matched to a gene: 6. CDR3 DNA sequence: TGTGCCAGCAGTGAACAACAGGGGGGATTCACTGAAGCTTTCTTT. Its translation is CASSEQQGGFTEAFF.